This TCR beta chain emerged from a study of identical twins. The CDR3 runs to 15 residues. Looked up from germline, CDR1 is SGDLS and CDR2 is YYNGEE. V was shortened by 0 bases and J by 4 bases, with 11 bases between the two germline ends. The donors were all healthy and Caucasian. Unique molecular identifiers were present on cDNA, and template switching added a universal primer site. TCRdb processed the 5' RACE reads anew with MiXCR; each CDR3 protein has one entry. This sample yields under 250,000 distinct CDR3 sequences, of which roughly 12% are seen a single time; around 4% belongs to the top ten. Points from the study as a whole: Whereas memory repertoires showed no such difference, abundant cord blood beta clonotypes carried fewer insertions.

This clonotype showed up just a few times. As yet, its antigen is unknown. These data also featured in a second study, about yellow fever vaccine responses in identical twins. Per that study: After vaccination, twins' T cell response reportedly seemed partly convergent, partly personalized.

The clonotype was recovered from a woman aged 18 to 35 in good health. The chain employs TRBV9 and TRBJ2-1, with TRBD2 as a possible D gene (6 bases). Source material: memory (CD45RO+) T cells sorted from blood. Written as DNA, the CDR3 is TGTGCCAGCAGCGTAGATGGCGGGGAATACAATGAGCAGTTCTTC. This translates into CASSVDGGEYNEQFF.